These 6 T cell receptor beta chains originate from one sample sequenced in a study of graft-versus-host responses after intestinal transplantation. Sequenced by immunoSEQ multiplex PCR; TCRdb stores in-frame clones only, minus some. The sample gives 30,000 to 45,000 clones, over 90% of which show up once; 20% to 25% is in the top ten. These TCRs' antigens remain unknown. Sequenced here: unstimulated CD8+ T cells sorted from spleen or lymph node cells, sampled before transplant. Every receptor here comes from a human donor who was the organ donor for an intestinal transplant.

This clone was seen once. V gene TRBV19 combines with J gene TRBJ2-3; 10 bases match TRBD1. The CDR3 is made up of 17 amino acids. J gave up 2 bases and V 3 bases, and 8 bases lay outside the gene matches. In germline, CDR1 is LNHDA, CDR2 SQIVND (reference sequence). CDR3 in amino acids: CASSIRDRGRSTDTQYF. Written as DNA, the CDR3 is TGTGCCAGTAGTATCCGGGACAGGGGTAGGTCCACAGATACGCAGTATTTT.

The rearrangement links TRBV6-5 to TRBJ1-2; possible D gene TRBD1, 5 bases. This CDR3 is 14 amino acids long. Trimming removed 6 bases from V and 3 bases from J, with 14 bases in between. Germline CDR1 is MNHEY and CDR2 is SVGAGI. CDR3 nucleotide sequence: TGTGCCAGCAGCCGGGACGAAATCGACTATGGCTACACCTTC. Translated, it gives CASSRDEIDYGYTF.

The chain uses TRBV27 and TRBJ2-1; TRBD1 or TRBD2 may be the D gene (5 bases each). CDR3 length equals 15 residues. Looked up from germline, CDR1 is MNHEY and CDR2 is SMNVEV (reference sequence). The V end lost 6 bases, the J end lost 7 bases, and 19 bases lay between the germline ends. The chain's CDR3 is CASSLPGLASNEQFF. The CDR3 DNA reads TGTGCCAGCAGCCTTCCGGGGCTAGCCAGTAATGAGCAGTTCTTC.

This clone has just a few counts. The chain links TRBV5-7 to TRBJ2-5; 7 positions agree with TRBD1. TRBV5-7 is labeled an ORF, and its function is uncertain. The CDR3 length is 13 residues. The trim removed 0 bases at V and 4 bases at J, leaving 0 bases unmatched. The CDR3 loop is CASSLGQGETQYF. The CDR3 bases are TGTGCCAGCAGCTTGGGACAGGGAGAGACCCAGTACTTC.

The chain recombines TRBV30 with TRBJ2-7, with 7 bases identical to TRBD1. The CDR3 length is 14 residues. Germline V gene sequence: CDR1 GTSNPN, CDR2 SVGIG (reference sequence). The ends lost 4 bases at V and 0 bases at J; junction bases unmatched: 6. CDR3 loop: CAWMYRGSSYEQYF. As DNA, the CDR3 is TGTGCCTGGATGTACAGGGGTAGCTCCTACGAGCAGTACTTC.

The gene calls are TRBV2 and TRBJ2-7, with 11 bases fitting TRBD1. V was clipped by 6 bases and J by 2 bases; unmatched bases: 6. The CDR3 is 15 residues long. The germline V gene encodes CDR1 SNHLY and CDR2 FYNNEI. CDR3 DNA: TGTGCCAGCAGACTACCGGGACAGGGGGCCTACGAGCAGTACTTC. It specifies CASRLPGQGAYEQYF. Full variable domain (outside the CDR3, taken from reference TRBV2 and TRBJ2-7): EPEVTQTPSHQVTQMGQEVILRCVPISNHLYFYWYRQILGQKVEFLVSFYNNEISEKSEIFDDQFSVERPDGSNFTLKIRSTKLEDSAMYFCASRLPGQGAYEQYFGPGTRLTVT.